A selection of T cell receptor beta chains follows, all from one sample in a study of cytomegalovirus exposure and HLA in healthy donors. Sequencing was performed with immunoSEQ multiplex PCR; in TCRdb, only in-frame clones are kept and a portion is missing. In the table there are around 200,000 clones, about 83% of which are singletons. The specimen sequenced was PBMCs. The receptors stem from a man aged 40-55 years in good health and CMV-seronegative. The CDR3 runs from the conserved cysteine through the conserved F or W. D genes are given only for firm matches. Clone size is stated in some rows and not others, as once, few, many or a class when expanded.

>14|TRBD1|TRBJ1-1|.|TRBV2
TGTGCCAGCAGTGAGACAGGGTTATATACTGAAGCTTTCTTT
CASSETGLYTEAFF
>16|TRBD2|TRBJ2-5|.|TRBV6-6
TGTGCCAGCCAACTCGGGACTAGCGGGGGCCAAGAGACCCAGTACTTC
CASQLGTSGGQETQYF
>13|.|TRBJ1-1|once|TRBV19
TGTGCCAGTAGTATAGCGGTGAACACTGAAGCTTTCTTT
CASSIAVNTEAFF
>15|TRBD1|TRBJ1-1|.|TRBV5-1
TGCGCCAGCACCAAACTACAGGGGGCAATAACTGAAGCTTTCTTT
CASTKLQGAITEAFF
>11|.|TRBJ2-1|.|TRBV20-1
TGCAGTGCTAGAGGCGGTGTTGAGCAGTTCTTC
CSARGGVEQFF
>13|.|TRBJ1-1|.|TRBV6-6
TGTGCCACTCGGGAAAGGCCGAACACTGAAGCTTTCTTT
CATRERPNTEAFF
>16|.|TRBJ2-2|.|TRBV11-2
TGTGCCAGCAGCCGAATCGGGTACCTGAACACCGGGGAGCTGTTTTTT
CASSRIGYLNTGELFF
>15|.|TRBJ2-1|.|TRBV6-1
TGTGCCAGCAGTGAAGCCGGCGGGTTAGACAATGAGCAGTTCTTC
CASSEAGGLDNEQFF
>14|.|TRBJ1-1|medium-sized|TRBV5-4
TGTGCCAGCAGCTTGGGAGGGGAGGGCACTGAAGCTTTCTTT
CASSLGGEGTEAFF
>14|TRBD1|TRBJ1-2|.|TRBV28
TGTGCCAGCACCATAACAGGGGAGGCAGGTGGCTACACCTTC
CASTITGEAGGYTF
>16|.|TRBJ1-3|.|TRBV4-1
TGCGCCAGCAGCCTGAGGATCGACAGCCTAGGAAACACCATATATTTT
CASSLRIDSLGNTIYF
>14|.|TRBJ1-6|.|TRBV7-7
TGTGCCAGCAGCCAAACTTTGGGGGGATCCCCCCTCCACTTT
CASSQTLGGSPLHF
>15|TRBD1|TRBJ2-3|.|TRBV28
TGTGCCAGCAGCCCAACCTCCGGACAGGTAGATACGCAGTATTTT
CASSPTSGQVDTQYF
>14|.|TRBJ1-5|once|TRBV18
TGTGCCAGCTCAACCCGACAGTCGAATCAGCCCCAGCATTTT
CASSTRQSNQPQHF
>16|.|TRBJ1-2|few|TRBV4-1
TGCGCCAGCAGCACGATTACAGGGACCTCTAACTATGGCTACACCTTC
CASSTITGTSNYGYTF
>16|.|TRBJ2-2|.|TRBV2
TGTGCCAGCAGTGATGGGCTAAGAGGGCGAACCGGGGAGCTGTTTTTT
CASSDGLRGRTGELFF
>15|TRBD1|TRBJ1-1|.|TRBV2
TGTGCCAGCAGTGAAGTGGCAGGGGGTAGCACTGAAGCTTTCTTT
CASSEVAGGSTEAFF
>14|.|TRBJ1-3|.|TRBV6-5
TGTGCCAGCAGTTACTCGATTGGCGGAAACACCATATATTTT
CASSYSIGGNTIYF
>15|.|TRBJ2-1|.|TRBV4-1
TGCGCCAGCAGCCATCGAGGGGGTCCTTACAATGAGCAGTTCTTC
CASSHRGGPYNEQFF
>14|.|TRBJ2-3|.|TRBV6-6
TGTGCCAGCAGTTACGGGAGACCCACAGATACGCAGTATTTT
CASSYGRPTDTQYF
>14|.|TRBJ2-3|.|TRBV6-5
TGTGCCAGCAGCAAAACTCCTGGCACAGATACGCAGTATTTT
CASSKTPGTDTQYF
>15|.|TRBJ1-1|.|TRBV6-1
TGTGCCAGCAGTGAAATGGGGCAGGGAAGCACTGAAGCTTTCTTT
CASSEMGQGSTEAFF
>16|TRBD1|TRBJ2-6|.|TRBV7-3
TGTGCCAGCAGCAACTACAGGGGAACCGGGGCCAACGTCCTGACTTTC
CASSNYRGTGANVLTF
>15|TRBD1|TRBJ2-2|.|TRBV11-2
TGTGCCAGCAGCTTACGGGACAGGGACGGCGGGGAGCTGTTTTTT
CASSLRDRDGGELFF
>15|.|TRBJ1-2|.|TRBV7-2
TGTGCCAGCAGCCGAAACAGAATTACTAACTATGGCTACACCTTC
CASSRNRITNYGYTF
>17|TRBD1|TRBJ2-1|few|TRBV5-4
TGTGCCAGCAGCTTGGACTCGAGGGGGCCCTCTTACAATGAGCAGTTCTTC
CASSLDSRGPSYNEQFF
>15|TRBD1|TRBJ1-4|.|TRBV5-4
TGTGCCAGCAGCCGGGACAGTCAGAGGTCTGAAAAACTGTTTTTT
CASSRDSQRSEKLFF
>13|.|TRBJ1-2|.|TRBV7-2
TGTGCCAGCAGCCCGACCGGGGGGAGGGAAGACACCTTC
CASSPTGGREDTF
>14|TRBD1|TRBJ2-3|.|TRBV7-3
TGTGCCAGCAGCTCTGGACAGGCCACAGATACGCAGTATTTT
CASSSGQATDTQYF
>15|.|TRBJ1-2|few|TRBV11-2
TGTGCCAGCAGCTCAATCAGGGGTCCTAACTATGGCTACACCTTC
CASSSIRGPNYGYTF
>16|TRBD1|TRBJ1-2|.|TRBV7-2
TGTGCCAGCAGCTCGCGGGACAGCCCTTCTAACTATGGCTACACCTTC
CASSSRDSPSNYGYTF
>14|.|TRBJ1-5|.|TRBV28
TGTGCCAGCTCCAGGCGGGGTAGCAATCAGCCCCAGCATTTT
CASSRRGSNQPQHF
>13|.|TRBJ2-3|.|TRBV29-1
TGCAGCGCAACGACTGAAGTCACAGATACGCAGTATTTT
CSATTEVTDTQYF
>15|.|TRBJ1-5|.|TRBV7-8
TGTGCCAGCAGCTTAAGAGGAGGCAGCAATCAGCCCCAGCATTTT
CASSLRGGSNQPQHF
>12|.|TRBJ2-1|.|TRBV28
TGTGCCAGCAGCCCAATACGGAATGAGCAGTTCTTC
CASSPIRNEQFF
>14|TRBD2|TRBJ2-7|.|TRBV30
TGTGCCTGTGTAGCGGGAGATGGTGTAGGCGAGCAGTACTTC
CACVAGDGVGEQYF
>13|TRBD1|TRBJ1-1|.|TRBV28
TGTGCCAGCAGGGGACAGGGTCTGACTGAAGCTTTCTTT
CASRGQGLTEAFF
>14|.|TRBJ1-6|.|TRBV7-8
TGTGCCAGCAGCCCCACGGGGAATAATTCACCCCTCCACTTT
CASSPTGNNSPLHF
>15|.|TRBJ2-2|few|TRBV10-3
TGTGCCATCCGTCCCGGCCTTAACAGGGCAGAGGAGCTGTTTTTT
CAIRPGLNRAEELFF
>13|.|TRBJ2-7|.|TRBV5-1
TGCGCCAGCAGCATCGACAGGACCTACGAGCAGTACTTC
CASSIDRTYEQYF
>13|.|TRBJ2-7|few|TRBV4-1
TGCGCCAGCAGCCAAGGCGAGACTAGCGAGCAGTACTTC
CASSQGETSEQYF
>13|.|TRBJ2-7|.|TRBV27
TGTGCCAGCAGTTACAGGAGCTCCTACGAGCAGTACTTC
CASSYRSSYEQYF
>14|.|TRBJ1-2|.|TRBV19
TGTGCCAGTAATAGGTGGGGCAAGGACTATGGCTACACCTTC
CASNRWGKDYGYTF
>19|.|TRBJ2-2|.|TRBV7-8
TGTGCCAGCAGCGGCCGGAGGGACAGTGAAGAGAAAAACACCGGGGAGCTGTTTTTT
CASSGRRDSEEKNTGELFF
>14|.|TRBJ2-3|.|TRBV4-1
TGCGCCAGCAGCCAAGCTGGACTCACAGATACGCAGTATTTT
CASSQAGLTDTQYF
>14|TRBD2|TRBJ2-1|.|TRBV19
TGTGCCAGTGGTGGGAGGGGTTCCTACAATGAGCAGTTCTTC
CASGGRGSYNEQFF
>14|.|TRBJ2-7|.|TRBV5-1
TGCGCCAGCAGCTTGGACAGGGCCTCCTACGAGCAGTACTTC
CASSLDRASYEQYF
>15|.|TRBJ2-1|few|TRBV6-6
TGTGCCAGCAGTTACTCGTCTAGCATCTACAATGAGCAGTTCTTC
CASSYSSSIYNEQFF
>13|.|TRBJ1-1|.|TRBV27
TGTGCCAGCAGTTTAACAGAAAACACTGAAGCTTTCTTT
CASSLTENTEAFF
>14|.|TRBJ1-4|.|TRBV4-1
TGCGCCAGCAGCCCACAGGGTTATAATGAAAAACTGTTTTTT
CASSPQGYNEKLFF
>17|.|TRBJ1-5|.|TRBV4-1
TGCGCCAGCAGCCAAGATTTAGCGGGAGGGAGCAATCAGCCCCAGCATTTT
CASSQDLAGGSNQPQHF
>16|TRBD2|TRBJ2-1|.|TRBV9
TGTGCCAGCAGCGTAGTAGCGACTAGCGGGAGAAATGAGCAGTTCTTC
CASSVVATSGRNEQFF
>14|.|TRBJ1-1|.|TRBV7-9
TGTGCCAGCAGCACCACCCTCAGGGAGGGCGAAGCTTTCTTT
CASSTTLREGEAFF
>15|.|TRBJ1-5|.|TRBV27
TGTGCCAGCAGTTTGGCACCACAGGGTAATCAGCCCCAGCATTTT
CASSLAPQGNQPQHF
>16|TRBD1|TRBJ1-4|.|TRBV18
TGTGCCAGCTCACCGGGACAGGGAGCGGCTAATGAAAAACTGTTTTTT
CASSPGQGAANEKLFF
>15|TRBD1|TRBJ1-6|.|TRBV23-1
TGCGCCAGCAGTCAGCCCGGGACAGCAACTTCACCCCTCCACTTT
CASSQPGTATSPLHF
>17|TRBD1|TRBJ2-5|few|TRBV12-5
TGTGCTAGTGGTTTGGGGGCTCGGACAGGACTCCAAGAGACCCAGTACTTC
CASGLGARTGLQETQYF